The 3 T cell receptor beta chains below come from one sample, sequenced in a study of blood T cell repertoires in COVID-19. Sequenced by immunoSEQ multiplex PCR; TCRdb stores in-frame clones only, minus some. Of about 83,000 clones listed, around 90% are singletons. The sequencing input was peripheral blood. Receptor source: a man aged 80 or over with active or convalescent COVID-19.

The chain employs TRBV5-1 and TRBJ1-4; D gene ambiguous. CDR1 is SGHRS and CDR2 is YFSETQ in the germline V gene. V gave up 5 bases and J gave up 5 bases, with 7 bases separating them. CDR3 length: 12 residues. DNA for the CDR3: TGCGCCAGCAGTCAAGCCAATGAAAAACTGTTTTTT. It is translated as CASSQANEKLFF.

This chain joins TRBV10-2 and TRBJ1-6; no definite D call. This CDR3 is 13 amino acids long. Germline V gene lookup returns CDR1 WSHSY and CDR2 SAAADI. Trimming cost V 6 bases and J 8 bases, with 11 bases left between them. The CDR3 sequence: CASRREQDSPLHF. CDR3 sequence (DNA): TGCGCCAGCAGGAGGGAGCAAGATTCACCCCTCCACTTT.

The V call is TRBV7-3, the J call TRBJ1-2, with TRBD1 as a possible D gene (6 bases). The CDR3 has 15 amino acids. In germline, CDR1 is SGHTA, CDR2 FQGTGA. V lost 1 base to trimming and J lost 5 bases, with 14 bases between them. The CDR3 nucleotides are TGTGCCAGCAGCTTAAACCCGCAGGGGTTGTATGGCTACACCTTC. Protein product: CASSLNPQGLYGYTF.